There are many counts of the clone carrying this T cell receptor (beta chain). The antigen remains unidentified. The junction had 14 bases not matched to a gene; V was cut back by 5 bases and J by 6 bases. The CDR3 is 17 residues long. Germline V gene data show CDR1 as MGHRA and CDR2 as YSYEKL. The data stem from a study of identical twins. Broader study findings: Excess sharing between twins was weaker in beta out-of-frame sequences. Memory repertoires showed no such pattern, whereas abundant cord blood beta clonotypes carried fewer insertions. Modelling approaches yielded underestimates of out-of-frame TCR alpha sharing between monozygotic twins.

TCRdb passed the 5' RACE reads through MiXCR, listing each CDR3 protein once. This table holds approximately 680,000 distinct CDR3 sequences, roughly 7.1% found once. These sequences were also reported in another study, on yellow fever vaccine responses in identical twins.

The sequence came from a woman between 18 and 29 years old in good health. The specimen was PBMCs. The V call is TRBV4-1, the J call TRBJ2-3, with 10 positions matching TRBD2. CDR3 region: CASSTRILAGVRDTQYF. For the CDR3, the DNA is TGCGCCAGCAGCACACGAATCCTAGCGGGGGTACGGGATACGCAGTATTTT.